This T cell receptor beta chain was recovered during a study of T-cell reconstitution after alpha-beta-depleted transplantation in children. This clonotype was recorded a few times. Its specificity is unknown. The junction and the germline gene differ at one end; a read error may be behind it. Germline values: CDR1 LNHDA, CDR2 SQIVND (reference sequence). The CDR3 runs 14 residues. Library preparation (for TCRbeta) was performed with unique molecular identifiers. MiXCR, applied by TCRdb to the PCR reads, yields one record per CDR3 protein. This table has 100,000 or so distinct CDR3 sequences, less than 25% appearing once. Study findings and constraints: Where alpha-beta T cells came from about two months after transplant was reportedly several hundred expanded graft clones. The main origin of T-cell counts and diversity one year after transplant was newly produced T cells. Some patients owed their high day-60 TCRbeta diversity to surviving recipient T cells and thymic progenitors.

The gene calls are TRBV19 and TRBJ1-2, with D hard to call. This TCR derives from a boy younger than 10 with acute lymphoblastic leukemia, due to receive a stem cell transplant. The sample consisted of PBMCs, taken before TCRalphabeta/CD19-depleted stem cell transplant. The CDR3 coding sequence is TGTGCCAGTATGTCGCTCTCCTACGTCTATGGCTACACCTTT. Translated, it gives CASMSLSYVYGYTF.